The present T cell receptor (beta chain) was sequenced within a study of blood T cell repertoires in COVID-19 (dated by TCRdb to the early 2020s). As for the study more broadly: Samples from collaborators originated in the United States, Italy and Spain and spanned both the acute and convalescent phases of COVID-19. The prospective study material was composed of cDNA or gDNA derived from T cells, B-cell-depleted T cells, or PBMCs. Subjects who had been exposed to COVID-19, were actively infected with it, or had recovered from it provided the deeply sampled blood TCRbeta repertoires that made up the dataset. The repertoires were released in a freely available public database meant as a resource for research on the immune response to SARS-CoV-2. Samples came from the ongoing ImmuneRACE study (first 160 participants) plus 1,254 subjects from 6 global collaborators. A de-identified subject ID, COVID-19 status, age in years and sex were almost always included in the sample metadata. HLA class I and class II types, where available, came from metadata supplied by the sample provider rather than from assay-based typing. What the work shows at the level of the full study, not this receptor alone: The quantity of clinical and demographic metadata differed by source and by participant and was supplied without curation.

Each collaborating institution followed its own protocols to collect whole blood in K2EDTA tubes. For TCRbeta analysis, collaborators shipped samples in one of three forms: frozen whole blood, isolated PBMCs, or DNA extracted from either of those sample types. TCRbeta CDR3 regions were amplified from genomic DNA using the immunoSEQ Assay, a bias-controlled multiplex PCR. Under the source paper's analysis protocol: The number of nucleated cells in each sample was estimated by amplification of reference gene primers within the assay. To quantify the absolute abundance of each unique TCRbeta CDR3 rearrangement, sequence reads were collapsed and filtered. For each sample, productive Simpson clonality was calculated as the square root of Simpson's diversity index across productive rearrangements. TCRdb carries this immuneACCESS record with in-frame sequences only. Its versions omit some clonotypes, under half of them owing to an unresolved V gene in the studies checked, with the rest unexplained. Clone size and the V and J calls come from that table; the DNA yielded D and trimming. Present in this sample are over 250,000 clones, around 90% of which were seen just once. The ten largest clones represent roughly 0.8% of the sample.

Points on this clone: The target of this receptor is not known. One base away there is no much larger clone; base qualities are not given. Other nucleotide sequences from this sample produce the same CDR3.

The germline V gene encodes CDR1 SGHRS and CDR2 YFSETQ. V lost 7 bases and J lost 1 base, and the count of bases not matched to a germline gene is 6. Spanning cysteine to phenylalanine, the CDR3 consists of 14 amino acids. Only the CDR3 region is kept as DNA, spanning 42 bases read in frame from base 1. The chain is encoded by TRBV5-1 joined to TRBJ2-3; 7 nucleotides in the junction match TRBD2. Source material: peripheral blood. The TCR sequence derives from a woman aged 25 to 39 with acute or convalescent COVID-19. This receptor has the CDR3 CASSLAGGTDTQYF. The DNA sequence reads TGCGCCAGCTCCCTGGCGGGAGGCACAGATACGCAGTATTTT.